This T cell receptor (beta chain) was observed in a study of control samples from healthy donors and cancer patients. Repertoires were generated with immunoSEQ multiplex PCR, while TCRdb's copy carries only in-frame clones and drops some. The sample lists some 120,000 clones, around 87% occurring once. V was clipped by 4 bases and J by 8 bases, with 11 bases between them. This CDR3 is 12 amino acids long. The germline gives CDR1 LNHDA, CDR2 SQIVND (reference sequence). The chain joins TRBV19 to TRBJ1-2; D remains ambiguous. The sequenced sample consisted of PBMCs. The clonotype was recovered from a woman aged 45 to 65 with colorectal cancer. CDR3 DNA sequence: TGTGCCAGTAGTAACTTGGGAGAGGGCTACACCTTC. This sequence encodes CASSNLGEGYTF. The full variable domain, rest sourced from reference TRBV19 and TRBJ1-2, is DGGITQSPKYLFRKEGQNVTLSCEQNLNHDAMYWYRQDPGQGLRLIYYSQIVNDFQKGDIAEGYSVSREKKESFPLTVTSAQKNPTAFYLCASSNLGEGYTFGSGTRLTVV.